This T cell receptor (beta chain) was captured by sequencing in a study of regulatory T cells in long-lasting Graves disease. Time point reported: newly diagnosed GD, antithyroid drugs for less than 3 months. Construction of the TCR library relied on RNA isolated from PBMCs. Assembly of TCR beta libraries relied on iRepertoire HTBI primers together with Arm-PCR of CDR3 regions. Using its own MiXCR run on the multiplex PCR reads, TCRdb lists one record per CDR3 protein. The table lists roughly 610,000 distinct CDR3 sequences, about 16% of them singletons. Trimming took 0 bases from V and 3 from J; bases not matched to a gene: 7. The CDR3 consists of 16 residues. Germline V gene data show CDR1 as MNHEY and CDR2 as SMNVEV (reference sequence). In the case of this clonotype: Only one base separates this from a far larger clonotype, so it likely reflects a read error. The conserved closing phenylalanine or tryptophan is absent in this CDR3, likely reflecting a read error.

This same sample was also part of a study on T cells in Graves' hyperthyroidism and ophthalmopathy. Turning to that study: Patients were excluded because of uncontrolled infection, other autoimmune disease, pregnancy or lactation.

The chain has TRBV27 and TRBJ2-7; 8 bases are shared with TRBD1. The sequenced sample was peripheral blood mononuclear cells (PBMCs), obtained at new diagnosis, from a patient treated with antithyroid drugs. The clonotype comes from a man between 18 and 35 years old with Graves disease. The CDR3 loop is CASSLSLDRANYEQYL. As DNA, the CDR3 is TGTGCCAGCAGTTTATCCCTGGACAGGGCAAACTACGAGCAGTACCTC.